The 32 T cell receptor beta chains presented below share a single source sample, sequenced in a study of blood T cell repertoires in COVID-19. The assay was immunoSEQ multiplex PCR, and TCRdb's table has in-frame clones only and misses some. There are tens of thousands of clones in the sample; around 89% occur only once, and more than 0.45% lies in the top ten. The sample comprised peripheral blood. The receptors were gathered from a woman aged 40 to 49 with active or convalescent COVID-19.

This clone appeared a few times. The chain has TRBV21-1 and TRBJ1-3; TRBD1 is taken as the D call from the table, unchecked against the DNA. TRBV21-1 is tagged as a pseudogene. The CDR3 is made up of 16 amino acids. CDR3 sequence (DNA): TGTGCCAGCAGCGAGGGACAGGCGACCTCTGGAAACACCATATATTTT. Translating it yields CASSEGQATSGNTIYF.

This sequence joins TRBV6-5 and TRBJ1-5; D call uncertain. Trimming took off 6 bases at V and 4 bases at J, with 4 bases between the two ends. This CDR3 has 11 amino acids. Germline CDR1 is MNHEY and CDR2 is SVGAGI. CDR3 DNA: TGTGCCAGCAGCATGAATCAGCCCCAGCATTTT. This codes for CASSMNQPQHF.

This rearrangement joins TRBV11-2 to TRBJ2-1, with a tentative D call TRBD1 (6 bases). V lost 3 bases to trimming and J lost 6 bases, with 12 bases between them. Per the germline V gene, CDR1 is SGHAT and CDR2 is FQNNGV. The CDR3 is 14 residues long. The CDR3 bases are TGTGCCAGCAGCTTTGGGGGCCTACTCAATGAGCAGTTCTTC. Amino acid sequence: CASSFGGLLNEQFF.

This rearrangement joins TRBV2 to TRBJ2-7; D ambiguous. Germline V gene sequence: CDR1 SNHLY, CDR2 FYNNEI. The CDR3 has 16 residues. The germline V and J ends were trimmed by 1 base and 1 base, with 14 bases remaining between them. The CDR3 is CASSEVAVWKSYEQYF. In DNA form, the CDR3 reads TGTGCCAGCAGTGAAGTGGCGGTGTGGAAATCCTACGAGCAGTACTTC.

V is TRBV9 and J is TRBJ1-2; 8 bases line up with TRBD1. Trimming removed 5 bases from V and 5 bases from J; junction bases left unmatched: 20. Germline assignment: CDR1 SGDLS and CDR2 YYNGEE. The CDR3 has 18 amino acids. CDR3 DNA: TGTGCCAGCAGTCCCCCTAGGACAGGGTCGTCTCTCTGGTATGGCTACACCTTC. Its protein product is CASSPPRTGSSLWYGYTF.

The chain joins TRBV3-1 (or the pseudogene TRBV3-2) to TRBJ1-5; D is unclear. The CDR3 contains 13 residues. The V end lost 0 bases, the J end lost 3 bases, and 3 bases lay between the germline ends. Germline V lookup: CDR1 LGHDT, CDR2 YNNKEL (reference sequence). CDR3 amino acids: CASSQDLNQPQHF. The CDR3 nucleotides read TGTGCCAGCAGCCAAGACCTCAATCAGCCCCAGCATTTT.

The CDR3 sequence is CAWSVFGGAGNTIYF. DNA for the CDR3: TGTGCCTGGAGCGTTTTCGGGGGTGCCGGAAACACCATATATTTT. The chain links TRBV30 to TRBJ1-3, with D perhaps TRBD1 (5 bases). Germline CDR1 and CDR2: GTSNPN and SVGIG (reference sequence). Trimming shortened V by 3 bases and J by 4 bases, and 16 bases separated the two germline ends. This CDR3 spans 15 amino acids.

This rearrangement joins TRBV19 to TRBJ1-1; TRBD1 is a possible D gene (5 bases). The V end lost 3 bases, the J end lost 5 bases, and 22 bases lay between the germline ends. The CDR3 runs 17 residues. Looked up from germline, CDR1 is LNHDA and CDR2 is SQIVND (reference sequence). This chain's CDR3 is CASSMGGQGRRGTEAFF. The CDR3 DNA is TGTGCCAGTAGTATGGGTGGCCAGGGAAGACGTGGGACTGAAGCTTTCTTT. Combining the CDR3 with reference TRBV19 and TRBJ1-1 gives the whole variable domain DGGITQSPKYLFRKEGQNVTLSCEQNLNHDAMYWYRQDPGQGLRLIYYSQIVNDFQKGDIAEGYSVSREKKESFPLTVTSAQKNPTAFYLCASSMGGQGRRGTEAFFGQGTRLTVV.

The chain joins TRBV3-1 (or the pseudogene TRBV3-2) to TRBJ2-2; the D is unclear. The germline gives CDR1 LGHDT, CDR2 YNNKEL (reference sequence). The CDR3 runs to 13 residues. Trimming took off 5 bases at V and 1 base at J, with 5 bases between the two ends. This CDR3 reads CASSERNTGELFF. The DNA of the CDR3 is TGTGCCAGCAGCGAGAGGAACACCGGGGAGCTGTTTTTT.

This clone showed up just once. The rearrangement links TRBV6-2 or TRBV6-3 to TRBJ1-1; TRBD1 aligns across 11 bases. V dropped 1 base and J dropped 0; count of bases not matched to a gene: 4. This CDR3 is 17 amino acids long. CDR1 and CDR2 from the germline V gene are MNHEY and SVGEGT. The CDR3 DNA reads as TGTGCCAGCAGTTACTTCCGGGACAGGGGGGTGAACACTGAAGCTTTCTTT. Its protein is CASSYFRDRGVNTEAFF.

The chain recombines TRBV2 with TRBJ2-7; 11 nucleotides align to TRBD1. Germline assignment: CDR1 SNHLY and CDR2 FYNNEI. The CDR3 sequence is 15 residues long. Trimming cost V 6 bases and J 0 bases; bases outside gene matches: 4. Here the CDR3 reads CASRSGTGGSYEQYF. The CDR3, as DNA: TGTGCCAGCAGGTCGGGGACAGGGGGCTCCTACGAGCAGTACTTC.

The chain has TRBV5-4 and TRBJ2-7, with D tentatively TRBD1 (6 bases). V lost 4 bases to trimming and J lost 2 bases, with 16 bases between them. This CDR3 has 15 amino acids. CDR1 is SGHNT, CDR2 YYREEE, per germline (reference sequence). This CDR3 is CASSPRSGETYEQYF. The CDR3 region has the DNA TGTGCCAGCAGCCCGCGCTCAGGGGAAACCTACGAGCAGTACTTC.

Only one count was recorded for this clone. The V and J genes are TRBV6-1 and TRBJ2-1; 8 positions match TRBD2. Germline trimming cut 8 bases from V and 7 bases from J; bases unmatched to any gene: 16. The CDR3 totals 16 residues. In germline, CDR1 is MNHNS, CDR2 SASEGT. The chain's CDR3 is CASGGAGGLQVNEQFF. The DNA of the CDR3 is TGTGCCAGCGGTGGGGCGGGAGGCCTTCAAGTGAATGAGCAGTTCTTC.

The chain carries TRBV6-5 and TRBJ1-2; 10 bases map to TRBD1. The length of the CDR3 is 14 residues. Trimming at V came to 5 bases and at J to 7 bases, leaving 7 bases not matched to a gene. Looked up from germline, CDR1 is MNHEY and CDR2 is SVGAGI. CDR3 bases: TGTGCCAGCAGTCCCTACGGGACAGGGGCTGGCTACACCTTC. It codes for CASSPYGTGAGYTF.

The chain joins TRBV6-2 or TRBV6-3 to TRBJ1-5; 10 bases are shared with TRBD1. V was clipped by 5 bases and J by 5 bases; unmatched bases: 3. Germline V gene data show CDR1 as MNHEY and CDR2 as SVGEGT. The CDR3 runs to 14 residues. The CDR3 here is CASSGTGDYQPQHF. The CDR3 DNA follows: TGTGCCAGCAGTGGGACAGGGGATTATCAGCCCCAGCATTTT.

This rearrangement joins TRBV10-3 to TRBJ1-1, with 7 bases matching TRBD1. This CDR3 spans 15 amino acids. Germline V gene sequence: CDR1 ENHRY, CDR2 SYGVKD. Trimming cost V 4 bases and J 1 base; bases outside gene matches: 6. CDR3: CAISVGGAENTEAFF. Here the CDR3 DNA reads TGTGCCATCAGTGTAGGGGGCGCAGAGAACACTGAAGCTTTCTTT.

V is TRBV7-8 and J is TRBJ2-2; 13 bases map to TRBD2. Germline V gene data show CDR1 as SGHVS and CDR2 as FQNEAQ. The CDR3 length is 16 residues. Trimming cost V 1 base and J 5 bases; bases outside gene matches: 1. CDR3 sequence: CASSLGGLAGTGELFF. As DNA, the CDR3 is TGTGCCAGCAGCTTAGGGGGACTAGCGGGGACCGGGGAGCTGTTTTTT. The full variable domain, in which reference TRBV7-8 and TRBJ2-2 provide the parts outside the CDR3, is GAGVSQSPRYKVAKRGQDVALRCDPISGHVSLFWYQQALGQGPEFLTYFQNEAQLDKSGLPSDRFFAERPEGSVSTLKIQRTQQEDSAVYLCASSLGGLAGTGELFFGEGSRLTVL.

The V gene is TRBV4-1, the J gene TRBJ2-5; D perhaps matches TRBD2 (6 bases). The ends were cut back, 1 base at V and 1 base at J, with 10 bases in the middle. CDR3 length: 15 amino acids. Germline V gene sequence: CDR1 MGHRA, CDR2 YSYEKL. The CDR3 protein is CASSQVGDFQETQYF. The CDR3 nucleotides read TGCGCCAGCAGCCAAGTTGGGGACTTCCAAGAGACCCAGTACTTC.

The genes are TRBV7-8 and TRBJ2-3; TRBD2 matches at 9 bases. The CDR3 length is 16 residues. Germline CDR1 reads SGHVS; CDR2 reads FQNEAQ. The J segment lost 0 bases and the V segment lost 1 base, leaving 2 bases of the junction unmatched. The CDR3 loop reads CASSLVLAGSTDTQYF. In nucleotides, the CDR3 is TGTGCCAGCAGCTTAGTCCTAGCGGGGAGCACAGATACGCAGTATTTT. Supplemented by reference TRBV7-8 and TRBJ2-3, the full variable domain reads GAGVSQSPRYKVAKRGQDVALRCDPISGHVSLFWYQQALGQGPEFLTYFQNEAQLDKSGLPSDRFFAERPEGSVSTLKIQRTQQEDSAVYLCASSLVLAGSTDTQYFGPGTRLTVL.

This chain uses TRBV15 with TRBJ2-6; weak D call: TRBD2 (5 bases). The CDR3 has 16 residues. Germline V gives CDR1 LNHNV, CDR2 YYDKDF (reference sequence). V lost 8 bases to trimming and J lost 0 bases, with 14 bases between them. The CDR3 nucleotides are TGTGCCACCGTCGACGACCGGGACTCTGGGGCCAACGTCCTGACTTTC. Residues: CATVDDRDSGANVLTF.

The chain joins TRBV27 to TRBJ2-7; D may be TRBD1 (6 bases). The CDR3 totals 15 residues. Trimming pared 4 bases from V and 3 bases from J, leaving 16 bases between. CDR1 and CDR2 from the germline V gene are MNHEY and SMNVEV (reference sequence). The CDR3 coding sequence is TGTGCCAGCAGTTACAACAGGGTTGGAGTCTACGAGCAGTACTTC. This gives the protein CASSYNRVGVYEQYF.

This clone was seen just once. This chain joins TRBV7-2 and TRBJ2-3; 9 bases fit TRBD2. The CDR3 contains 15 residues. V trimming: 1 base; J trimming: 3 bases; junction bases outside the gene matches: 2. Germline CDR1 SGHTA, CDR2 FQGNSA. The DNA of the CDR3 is TGTGCCAGCAGCTTAGGCAGCGGGGGGACAGATACGCAGTATTTT. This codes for CASSLGSGGTDTQYF.

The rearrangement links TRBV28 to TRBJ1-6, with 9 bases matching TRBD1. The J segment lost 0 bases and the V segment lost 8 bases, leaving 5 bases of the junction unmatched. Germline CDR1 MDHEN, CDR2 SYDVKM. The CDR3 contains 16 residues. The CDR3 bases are TGTGCCAGCGACAGGGGGGTGGGCTCCTATAATTCACCCCTCCACTTT. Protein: CASDRGVGSYNSPLHF.

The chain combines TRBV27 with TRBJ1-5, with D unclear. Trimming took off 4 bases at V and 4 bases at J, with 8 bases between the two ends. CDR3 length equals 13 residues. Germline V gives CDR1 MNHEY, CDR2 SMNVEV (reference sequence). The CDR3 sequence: CASSSYVNQPQHF. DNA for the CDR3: TGTGCCAGCAGTTCGTATGTGAATCAGCCCCAGCATTTT.

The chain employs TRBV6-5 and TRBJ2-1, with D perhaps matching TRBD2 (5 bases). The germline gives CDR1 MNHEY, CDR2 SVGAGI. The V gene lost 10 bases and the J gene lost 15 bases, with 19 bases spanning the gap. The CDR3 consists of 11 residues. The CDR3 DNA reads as TGTGCCACTAGTAATTGGGAGCTTTGGTTCTTC. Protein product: CATSNWELWFF.

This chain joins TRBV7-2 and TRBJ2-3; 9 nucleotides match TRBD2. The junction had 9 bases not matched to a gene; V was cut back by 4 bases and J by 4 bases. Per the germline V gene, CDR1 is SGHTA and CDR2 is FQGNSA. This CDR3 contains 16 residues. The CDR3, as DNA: TGTGCCAGCAGCTCTAGAGCGGGGGGCGGGGCAGATACGCAGTATTTT. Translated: CASSSRAGGGADTQYF.

CDR3 DNA sequence: TGTGCCAGCATCAAAACCCGGGGGGGCGCGGCTGAAGCTTTCTTT. Translating it yields CASIKTRGGAAEAFF. The chain employs TRBV7-6 and TRBJ1-1, with D perhaps TRBD1 (6 bases). Trimming left V 7 bases short and J 6 bases short, with 21 bases between. The CDR3 totals 15 residues. Germline V gene data show CDR1 as SGHVS and CDR2 as FNYEAQ.

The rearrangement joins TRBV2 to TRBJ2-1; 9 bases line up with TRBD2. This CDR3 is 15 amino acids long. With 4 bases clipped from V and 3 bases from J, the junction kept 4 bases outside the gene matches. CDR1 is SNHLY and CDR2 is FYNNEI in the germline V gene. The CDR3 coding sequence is TGTGCCAGCAGTGTGGCGGGGGGGAACTACAATGAGCAGTTCTTC. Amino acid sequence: CASSVAGGNYNEQFF.

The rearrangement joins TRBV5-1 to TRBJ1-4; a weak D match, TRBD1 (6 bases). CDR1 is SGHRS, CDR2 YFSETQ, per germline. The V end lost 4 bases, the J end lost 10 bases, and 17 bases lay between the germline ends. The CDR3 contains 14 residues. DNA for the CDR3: TGCGCCAGCAGCGGAACAGGGACTACGGGAAAACTGTTTTTT. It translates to CASSGTGTTGKLFF.

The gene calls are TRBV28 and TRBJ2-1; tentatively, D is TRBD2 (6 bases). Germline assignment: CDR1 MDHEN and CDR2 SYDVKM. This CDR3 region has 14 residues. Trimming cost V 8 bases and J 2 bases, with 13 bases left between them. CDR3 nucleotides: TGTGCCAGCGTTAATCCGGGGGCCTACAATGAGCAGTTCTTC. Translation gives CASVNPGAYNEQFF.

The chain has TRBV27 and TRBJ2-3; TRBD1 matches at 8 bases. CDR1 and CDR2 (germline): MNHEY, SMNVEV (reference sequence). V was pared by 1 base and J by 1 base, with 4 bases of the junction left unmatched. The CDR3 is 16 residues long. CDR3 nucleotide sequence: TGTGCCAGCAGTTTATTCGCGACAGGGGGCACAGATACGCAGTATTTT. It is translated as CASSLFATGGTDTQYF.

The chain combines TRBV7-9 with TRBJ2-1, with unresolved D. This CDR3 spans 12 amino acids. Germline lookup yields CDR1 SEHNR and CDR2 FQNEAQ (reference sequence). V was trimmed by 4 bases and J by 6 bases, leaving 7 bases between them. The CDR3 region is CASSSPSNEQFF. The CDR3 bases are TGTGCCAGCAGCTCCCCGTCCAATGAGCAGTTCTTC.